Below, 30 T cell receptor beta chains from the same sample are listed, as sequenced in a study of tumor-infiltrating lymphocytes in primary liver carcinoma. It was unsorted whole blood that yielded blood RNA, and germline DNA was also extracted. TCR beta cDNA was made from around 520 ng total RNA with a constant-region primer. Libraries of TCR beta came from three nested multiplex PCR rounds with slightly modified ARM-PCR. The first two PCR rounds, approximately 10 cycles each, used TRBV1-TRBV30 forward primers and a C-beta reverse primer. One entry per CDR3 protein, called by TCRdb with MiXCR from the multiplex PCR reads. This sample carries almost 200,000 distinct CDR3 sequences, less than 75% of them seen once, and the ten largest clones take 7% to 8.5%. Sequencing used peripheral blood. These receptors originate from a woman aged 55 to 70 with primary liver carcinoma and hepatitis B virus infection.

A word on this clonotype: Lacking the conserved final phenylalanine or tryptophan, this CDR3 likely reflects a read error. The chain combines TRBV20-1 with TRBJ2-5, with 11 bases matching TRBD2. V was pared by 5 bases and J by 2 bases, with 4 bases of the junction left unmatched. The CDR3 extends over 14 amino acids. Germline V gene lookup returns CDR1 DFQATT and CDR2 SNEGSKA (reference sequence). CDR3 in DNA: TGCAGTGCTGGTAGACTAGCGGGACAAGAGACCCAGTACCTC. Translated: CSAGRLAGQETQYL.

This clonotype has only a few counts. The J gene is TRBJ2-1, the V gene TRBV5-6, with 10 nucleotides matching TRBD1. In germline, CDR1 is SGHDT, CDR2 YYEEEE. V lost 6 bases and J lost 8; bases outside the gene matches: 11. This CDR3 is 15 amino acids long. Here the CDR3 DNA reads TGTGCCAGCACACCGACAGGGGGCGGGTTGGATGAGCAGTTCTTC. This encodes CASTPTGGGLDEQFF.

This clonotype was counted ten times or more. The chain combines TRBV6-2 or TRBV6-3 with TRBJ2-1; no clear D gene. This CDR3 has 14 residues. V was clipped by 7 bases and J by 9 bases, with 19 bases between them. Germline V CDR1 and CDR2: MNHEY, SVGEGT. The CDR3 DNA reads TGTGCCAGCATCACGGGTCCAGTGAGCCGTGAGCAGTTCTTC. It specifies CASITGPVSREQFF.

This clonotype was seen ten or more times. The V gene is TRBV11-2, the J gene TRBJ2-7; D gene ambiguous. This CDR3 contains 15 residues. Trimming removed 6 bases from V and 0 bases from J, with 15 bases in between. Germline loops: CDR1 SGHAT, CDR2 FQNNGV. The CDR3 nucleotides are TGTGCCAGCAGTCATACTTCCCACGGCTCCTACGAGCAGTACTTC. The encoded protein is CASSHTSHGSYEQYF.

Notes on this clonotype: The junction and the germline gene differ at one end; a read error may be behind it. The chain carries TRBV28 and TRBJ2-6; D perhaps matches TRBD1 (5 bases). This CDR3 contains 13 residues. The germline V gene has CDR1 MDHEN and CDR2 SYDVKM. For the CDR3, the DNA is TGTGCCAGCATTTCCTCTGGGGCCAACATCCTGACTTTC. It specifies CASISSGANILTF.

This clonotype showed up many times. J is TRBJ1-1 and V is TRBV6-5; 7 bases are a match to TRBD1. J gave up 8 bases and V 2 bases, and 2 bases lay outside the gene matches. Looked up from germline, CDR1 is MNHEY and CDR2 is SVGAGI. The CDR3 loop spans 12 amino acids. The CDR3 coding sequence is TGTGCCAGCAGTTACAGGACAGGCGAAGCTTTCTTT. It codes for CASSYRTGEAFF.

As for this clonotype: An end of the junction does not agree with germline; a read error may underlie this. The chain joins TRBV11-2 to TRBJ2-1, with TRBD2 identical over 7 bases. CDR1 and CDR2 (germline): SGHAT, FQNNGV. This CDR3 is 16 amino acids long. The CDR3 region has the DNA TGTGCCAGCAGCTATGGAACTAACGGGGGGTACAATGAGCAATTCTTC. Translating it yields CASSYGTNGGYNEQFF.

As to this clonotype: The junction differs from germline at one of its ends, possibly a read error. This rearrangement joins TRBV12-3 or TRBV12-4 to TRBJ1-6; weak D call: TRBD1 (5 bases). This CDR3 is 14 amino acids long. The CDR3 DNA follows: TGTACCAGCACTTCGGTGGCAGGGAGATCACCCCTCCACTTT. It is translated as CTSTSVAGRSPLHF.

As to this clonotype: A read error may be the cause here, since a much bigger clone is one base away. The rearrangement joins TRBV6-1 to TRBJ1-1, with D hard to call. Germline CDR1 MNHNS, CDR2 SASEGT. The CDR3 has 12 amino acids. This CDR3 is CASSELSTEVFF. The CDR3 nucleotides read TGTGCCAGCAGTGAACTGAGCACTGAAGTTTTCTTT.

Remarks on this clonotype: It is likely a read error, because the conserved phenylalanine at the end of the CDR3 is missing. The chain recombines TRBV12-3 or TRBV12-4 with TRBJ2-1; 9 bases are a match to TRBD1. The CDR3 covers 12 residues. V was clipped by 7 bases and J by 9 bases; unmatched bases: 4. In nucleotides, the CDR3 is TGTGCCAGCATACAGGGGGCAACTGAGCAGTTCTCC. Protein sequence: CASIQGATEQFS.

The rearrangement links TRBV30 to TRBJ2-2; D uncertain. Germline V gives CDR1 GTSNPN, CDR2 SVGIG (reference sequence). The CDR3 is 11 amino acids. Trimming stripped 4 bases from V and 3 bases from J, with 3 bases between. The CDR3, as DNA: TGTGCCTGGACTGACACCGGGGAGCTGTTTTTT. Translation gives CAWTDTGELFF.

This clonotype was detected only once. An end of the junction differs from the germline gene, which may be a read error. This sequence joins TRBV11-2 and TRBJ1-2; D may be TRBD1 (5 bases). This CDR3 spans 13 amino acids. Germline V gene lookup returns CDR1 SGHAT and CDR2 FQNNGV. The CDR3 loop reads CASSGTLGSAYIF. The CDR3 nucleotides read TGTGCCAGCAGCGGGACCCTAGGGTCTGCCTACATCTTC.

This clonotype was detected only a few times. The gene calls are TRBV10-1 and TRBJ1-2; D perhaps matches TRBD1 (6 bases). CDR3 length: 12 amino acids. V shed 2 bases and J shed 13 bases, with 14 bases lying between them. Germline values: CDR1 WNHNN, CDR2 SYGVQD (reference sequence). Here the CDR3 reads CASSENDRSPTF. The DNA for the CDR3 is TGCGCCAGCAGTGAGAATGACAGGTCGCCCACCTTC.

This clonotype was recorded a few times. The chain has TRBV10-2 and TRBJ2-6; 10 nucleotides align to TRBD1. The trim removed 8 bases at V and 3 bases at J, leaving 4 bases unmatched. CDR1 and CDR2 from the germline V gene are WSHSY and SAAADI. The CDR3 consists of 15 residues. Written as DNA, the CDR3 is TGCGCCAGCGGAAGGACAGGGGGTGGGGCCAACGTCCTGACTTTC. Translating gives CASGRTGGGANVLTF.

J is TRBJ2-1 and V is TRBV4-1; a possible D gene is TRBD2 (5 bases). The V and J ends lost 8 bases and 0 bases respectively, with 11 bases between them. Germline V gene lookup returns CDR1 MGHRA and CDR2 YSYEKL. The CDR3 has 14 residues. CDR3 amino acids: CASQAEGSYNEQFF. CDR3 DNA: TGCGCCAGCCAAGCCGAGGGCTCCTACAATGAGCAGTTCTTC.

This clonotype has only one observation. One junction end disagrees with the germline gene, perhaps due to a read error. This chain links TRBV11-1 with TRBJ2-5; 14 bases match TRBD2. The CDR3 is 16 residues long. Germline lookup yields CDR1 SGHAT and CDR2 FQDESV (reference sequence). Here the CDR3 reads CACSHGTSGRRETQYF. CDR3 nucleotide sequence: TGTGCCTGCAGCCATGGGACTAGCGGGAGACGTGAGACCCAGTACTTC.

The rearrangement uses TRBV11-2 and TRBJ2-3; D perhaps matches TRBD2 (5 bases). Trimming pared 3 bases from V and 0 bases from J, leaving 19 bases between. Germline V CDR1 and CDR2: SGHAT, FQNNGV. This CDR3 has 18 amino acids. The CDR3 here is CASSFGSCAAESTDTQYF. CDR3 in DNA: TGTGCCAGCAGCTTTGGGTCGTGTGCAGCGGAGAGCACAGATACGCAGTATTTT.

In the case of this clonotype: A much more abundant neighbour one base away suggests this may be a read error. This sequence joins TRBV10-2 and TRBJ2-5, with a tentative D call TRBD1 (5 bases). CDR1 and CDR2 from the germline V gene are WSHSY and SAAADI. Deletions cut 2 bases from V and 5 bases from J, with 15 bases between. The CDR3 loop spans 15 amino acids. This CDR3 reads CASSEVGAGRETQYF. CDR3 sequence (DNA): TGCGCCAGCAGTGAGGTAGGCGCAGGGCGTGAGACCCAGTACTTC.

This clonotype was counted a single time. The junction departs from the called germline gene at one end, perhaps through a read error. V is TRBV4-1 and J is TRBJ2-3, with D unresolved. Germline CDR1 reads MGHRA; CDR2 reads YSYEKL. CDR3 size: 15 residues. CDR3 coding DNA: TGCGCCAGCAGCGTCGGGTCTGCTAACACAGATATGCAGTATTTT. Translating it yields CASSVGSANTDMQYF.

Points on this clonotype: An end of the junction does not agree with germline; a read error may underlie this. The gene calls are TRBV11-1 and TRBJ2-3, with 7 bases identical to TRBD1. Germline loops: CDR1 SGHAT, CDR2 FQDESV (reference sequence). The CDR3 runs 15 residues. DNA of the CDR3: TGTGCCAACAGCCCCCGACAGGGTGACGCAGATACGCAGTATTTT. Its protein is CANSPRQGDADTQYF.

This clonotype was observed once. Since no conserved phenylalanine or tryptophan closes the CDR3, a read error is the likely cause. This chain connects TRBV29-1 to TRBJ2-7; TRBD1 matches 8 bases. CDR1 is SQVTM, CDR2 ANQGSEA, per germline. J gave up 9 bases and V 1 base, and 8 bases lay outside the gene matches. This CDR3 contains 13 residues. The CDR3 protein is CSVEVGGQGRQYL. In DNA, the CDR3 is TGCAGCGTTGAAGTGGGTGGACAGGGAAGGCAGTACTTA.

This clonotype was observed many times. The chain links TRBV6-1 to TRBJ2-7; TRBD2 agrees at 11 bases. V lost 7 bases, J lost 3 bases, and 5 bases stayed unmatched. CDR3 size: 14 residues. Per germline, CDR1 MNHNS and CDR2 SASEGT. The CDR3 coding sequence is TGTGCCAGCACCTTAGCGGGAGGGGGCTACGAGCAGTACTTC. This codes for CASTLAGGGYEQYF.

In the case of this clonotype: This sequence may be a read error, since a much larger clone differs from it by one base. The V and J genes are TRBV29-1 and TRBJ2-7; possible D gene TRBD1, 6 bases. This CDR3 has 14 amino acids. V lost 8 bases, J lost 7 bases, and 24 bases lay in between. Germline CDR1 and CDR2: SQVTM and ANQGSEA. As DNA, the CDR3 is TGCAGCTTTGCCTCCGGTGGGACAAGGGGGGAGCAGTACTTC. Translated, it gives CSFASGGTRGEQYF.

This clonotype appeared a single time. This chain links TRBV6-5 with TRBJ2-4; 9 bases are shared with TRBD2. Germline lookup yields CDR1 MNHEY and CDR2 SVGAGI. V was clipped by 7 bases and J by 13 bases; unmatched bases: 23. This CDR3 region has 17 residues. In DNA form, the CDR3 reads TGTGCCAGCACCCGGACTAGCGTGAGGGAATACTACAATGAGCAGTACTTC. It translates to CASTRTSVREYYNEQYF.

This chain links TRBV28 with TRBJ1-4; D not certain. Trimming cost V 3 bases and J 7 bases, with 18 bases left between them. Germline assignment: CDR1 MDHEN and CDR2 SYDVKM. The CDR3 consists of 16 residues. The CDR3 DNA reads TGTGCCAGCAGTTTTCCTCGACCTGGGTCGAGTGAAAAACTGTTTTTT. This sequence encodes CASSFPRPGSSEKLFF.

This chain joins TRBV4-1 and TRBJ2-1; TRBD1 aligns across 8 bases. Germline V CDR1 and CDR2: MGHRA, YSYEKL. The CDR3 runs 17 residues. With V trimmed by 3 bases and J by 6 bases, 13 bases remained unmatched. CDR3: CASSHQTLLTGGNEQFF. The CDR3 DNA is TGCGCCAGCAGCCACCAAACCCTCCTTACAGGGGGCAATGAGCAGTTCTTC.

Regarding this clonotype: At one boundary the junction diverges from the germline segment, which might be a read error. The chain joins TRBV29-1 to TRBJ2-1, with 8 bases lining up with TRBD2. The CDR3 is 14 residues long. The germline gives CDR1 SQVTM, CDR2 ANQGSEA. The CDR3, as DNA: TGCAGCGCTCCGTCGGGGACTAGTGATAATGAGCAGTCCTTC. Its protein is CSAPSGTSDNEQSF.

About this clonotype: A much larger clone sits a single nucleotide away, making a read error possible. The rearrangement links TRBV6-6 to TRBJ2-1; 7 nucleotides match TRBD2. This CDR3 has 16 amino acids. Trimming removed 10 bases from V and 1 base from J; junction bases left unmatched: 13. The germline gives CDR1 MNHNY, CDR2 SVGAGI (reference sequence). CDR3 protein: CATLKMASGSYNEQFF. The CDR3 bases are TGTGCCACCCTTAAGATGGCTAGCGGATCCTACAATGAGCAGTTCTTC.

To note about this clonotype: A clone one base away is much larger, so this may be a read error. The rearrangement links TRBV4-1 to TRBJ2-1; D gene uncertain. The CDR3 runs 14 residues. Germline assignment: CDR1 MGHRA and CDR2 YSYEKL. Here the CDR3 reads CANSQDQVTKSEFF. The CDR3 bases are TGCGCCAACAGCCAAGATCAAGTGACCAAGAGCGAGTTCTTC.

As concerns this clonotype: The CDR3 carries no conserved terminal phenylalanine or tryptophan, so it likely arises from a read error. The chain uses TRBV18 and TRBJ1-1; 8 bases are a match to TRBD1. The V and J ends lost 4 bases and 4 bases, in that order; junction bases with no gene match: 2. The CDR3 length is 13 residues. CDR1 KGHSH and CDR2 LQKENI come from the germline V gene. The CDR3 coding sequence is TGTGCCAGCTCACGGACAGGGCGCACTGAAGCTTTCTCT. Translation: CASSRTGRTEAFS.